The clone carrying this T cell receptor (beta chain) was picked up many times. Amplification yielded TCR beta CDR3 regions, with RNA transcripts as the source. First-round RT-PCR targeting the TCR CDR3 was performed with the HTBI primer set. TCRdb fed the multiplex PCR reads into MiXCR, producing one record per CDR3 protein. The data show 550,000 to 600,000 distinct CDR3 sequences, 46% seen once. Trimming cost V 1 base and J 4 bases, with 10 bases left between them. CDR1 is SGHVS and CDR2 is FQNEAQ in the germline V gene. The CDR3 extends over 15 amino acids. The data originate from a study of T cells in Graves' hyperthyroidism and ophthalmopathy. Clinical symptoms, serum thyroxine and TRAb, thyroid ultrasound and orbital computed tomography were used for the diagnoses.

This receptor was identified in an adult woman with Graves' disease, either hyperthyroidism or ophthalmopathy (not recorded which). The chain links TRBV7-8 to TRBJ2-2; a weak D match, TRBD1 (5 bases). The specimen was peripheral blood or thyroid tissue (not recorded which). The CDR3 is CASSLGGRPTGELFF. The CDR3 DNA reads as TGTGCCAGCAGCTTAGGGGGCAGGCCCACCGGGGAGCTGTTTTTT.